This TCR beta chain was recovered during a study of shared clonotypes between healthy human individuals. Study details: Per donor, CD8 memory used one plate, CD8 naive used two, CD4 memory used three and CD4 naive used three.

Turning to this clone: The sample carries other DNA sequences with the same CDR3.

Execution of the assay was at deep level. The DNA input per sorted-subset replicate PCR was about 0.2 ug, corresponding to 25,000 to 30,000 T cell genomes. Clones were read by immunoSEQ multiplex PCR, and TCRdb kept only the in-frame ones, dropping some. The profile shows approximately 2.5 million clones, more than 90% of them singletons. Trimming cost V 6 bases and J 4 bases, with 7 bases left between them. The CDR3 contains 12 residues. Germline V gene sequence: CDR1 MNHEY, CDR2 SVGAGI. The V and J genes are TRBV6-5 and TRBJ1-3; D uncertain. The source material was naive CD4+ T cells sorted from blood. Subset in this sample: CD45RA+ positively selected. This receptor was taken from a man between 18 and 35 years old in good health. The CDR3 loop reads CASRGLGNTIYF. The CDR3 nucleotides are TGTGCCAGCAGAGGCCTGGGAAACACCATATATTTT.